The rows below give T cell receptor beta chains drawn from one sample of a study of blood T cell repertoires in COVID-19. Repertoires were generated with immunoSEQ multiplex PCR, while TCRdb's copy carries only in-frame clones and drops some. This table holds hundreds of thousands of clones, around 85% found once. Sequenced material: peripheral blood. Receptor source: an elderly woman with acute or convalescent COVID-19. Both conserved end residues are part of each CDR3. A D gene is named only where the DNA matches it firmly. The size field is filled for only some rows; it gives once, few, many or a size class.

clone size,CDR3 length,D gene,J gene,V gene,CDR3 protein,CDR3 DNA
.,14,TRBD2,TRBJ2-7,TRBV30,CAWNPGTRGYEQYF,TGTGCCTGGAATCCCGGGACTAGGGGCTACGAGCAGTACTTC
.,19,TRBD2,TRBJ2-1,TRBV7-3,CASSLKRTIAGVGDNEQFF,TGTGCCAGCAGCTTAAAACGGACTATAGCGGGAGTAGGGGACAATGAGCAGTTCTTC
many,14,TRBD1,TRBJ1-1,TRBV7-2,CASSPSGGSTEAFF,TGTGCCAGCAGCCCCTCAGGGGGTAGTACTGAAGCTTTCTTT
few,16,TRBD1,TRBJ1-2,TRBV5-4,CASSLGDRGSNYGYTF,TGTGCCAGCAGCTTAGGGGACAGGGGGTCCAACTATGGCTACACCTTC
.,17,TRBD2,TRBJ2-2,TRBV5-1,CASSRVAGGPGTGELFF,TGCGCCAGCAGCAGGGTAGCGGGAGGCCCGGGCACCGGGGAGCTGTTTTTT
.,19,TRBD2,TRBJ2-1,TRBV5-6,CASSLEFRPAGGNLGEQFF,TGTGCCAGCAGCTTGGAATTTCGACCAGCGGGAGGGAATTTGGGTGAGCAGTTCTTC
.,14,.,TRBJ2-3,TRBV28,CASSFNSRADTQYF,TGTGCCAGCAGTTTTAATTCTCGCGCAGATACGCAGTATTTT
.,16,TRBD1,TRBJ2-1,TRBV6-5,CASSYRRDRANNEQFF,TGTGCCAGCAGTTACCGCCGGGACAGGGCAAACAATGAGCAGTTCTTC
.,15,.,TRBJ1-2,TRBV5-1,CASSLAPERLYGYTF,TGCGCCAGCAGCTTGGCCCCAGAACGTTTATATGGCTACACCTTC
.,14,.,TRBJ1-2,TRBV18,CASSPEGGDYGYTF,TGTGCCAGCTCACCCGAGGGCGGAGACTATGGCTACACCTTC
.,16,TRBD1,TRBJ2-2,TRBV6-4,CASSDSKTGGIGELFF,TGTGCCAGCAGTGACTCGAAGACAGGGGGCATCGGGGAGCTGTTTTTT
.,14,.,TRBJ2-2,TRBV9,CASSVDSHTGELFF,TGTGCCAGCAGCGTAGACAGTCACACCGGGGAGCTGTTTTTT
.,13,.,TRBJ1-2,TRBV30,CAWSPHSGYGYTF,TGTGCCTGGAGTCCACACTCGGGTTATGGCTACACCTTC